The 13 T cell receptor beta chains below were found in one sample sequenced in a study of OX40 agonist ivuxolimab in advanced cancers. Some clones are missing from TCRdb's copy, which holds only in-frame ones; the method was immunoSEQ multiplex PCR. The table includes some 87,000 clones, 85% to 95% detected once. The sequencing used CD4+ or CD8+ T cells sorted from blood, collected in a trial of the OX40 agonist ivuxolimab. The receptor set was obtained from an adult with an advanced solid tumor such as melanoma, head and neck, liver or kidney cancer.

The count of this clone is one. This may be a read error, as it is one base from a much larger clone. The missing conserved phenylalanine or tryptophan at the end of this CDR3 makes a read error likely. The CDR3, as DNA: TGCGCCAGCAGCTTCTCCGACGAGCAGTACCTC. Protein product: CASSFSDEQYL. V gene TRBV5-1 combines with J gene TRBJ2-7; no firm D call. Germline V gene lookup returns CDR1 SGHRS and CDR2 YFSETQ. CDR3 size: 11 residues.

The rearrangement uses TRBV2 and TRBJ2-7; D is unclear. V gave up 2 bases and J gave up 3 bases, with 14 bases separating them. The CDR3 consists of 15 residues. Germline loops: CDR1 SNHLY, CDR2 FYNNEI. CDR3 sequence reads: CASSEKASWGYEQYF. For the CDR3, the DNA is TGTGCCAGCAGTGAAAAGGCCTCGTGGGGCTACGAGCAGTACTTC.

The chain uses TRBV5-5 and TRBJ2-7; the D is unclear. CDR3 size: 14 residues. Germline values: CDR1 SGHKS, CDR2 YYEKEE (reference sequence). Trimming pared 0 bases from V and 2 bases from J, leaving 9 bases between. This CDR3 reads CASSLGHQAYEQYF. Written as DNA, the CDR3 is TGTGCCAGCAGCTTGGGGCACCAAGCCTACGAGCAGTACTTC.

The chain combines TRBV11-2 with TRBJ2-2; D not certain. The germline V gene has CDR1 SGHAT and CDR2 FQNNGV. The V end lost 0 bases, the J end lost 7 bases, and 9 bases lay between the germline ends. CDR3 size: 14 residues. CDR3 sequence: CASSLDPSHGELFF. CDR3 in DNA: TGTGCCAGCAGCTTAGATCCAAGTCACGGGGAGCTGTTTTTT.

The genes are TRBV21-1 and TRBJ1-5; TRBD1 is the table's D call and was not checked against the DNA. TRBV21-1 is reported as a pseudogene. This CDR3 is built from 16 residues. The CDR3 bases are TGTGCCAGCAGCGCAAATCCAGGGGGAGACAATCAGCCCCAGCATTTT. Translating it yields CASSANPGGDNQPQHF.

The rearrangement uses TRBV4-2 and TRBJ1-4; 7 bases line up with TRBD1. Germline V gene lookup returns CDR1 LGHNA and CDR2 YNFKEQ. J gave up 6 bases and V 4 bases, and 8 bases lay outside the gene matches. This CDR3 comprises 15 residues. The CDR3 DNA reads TGTGCCAGCAGCCGGAACAGGGGAACAGATGAAAAACTGTTTTTT. Translation: CASSRNRGTDEKLFF.

The V gene is TRBV29-1, the J gene TRBJ1-1; the D is unclear. Trimming stripped 4 bases from V and 10 bases from J, with 4 bases between. Germline CDR1 and CDR2: SQVTM and ANQGSEA. The CDR3 is 8 residues long. The DNA of the CDR3 is TGCAGCGTTGTCGGAGCTTTCTTT. Residues: CSVVGAFF.

The chain carries TRBV7-2 and TRBJ1-3; no clear D gene. V was cut by 2 bases and J by 4 bases, with 15 bases left in between. CDR3 length: 16 amino acids. Germline CDR1 and CDR2: SGHTA and FQGNSA. CDR3 DNA: TGTGCCAGCAGCTTAATACCGAGGGTGGGAGGAAACACCATATATTTT. It translates to CASSLIPRVGGNTIYF.

This clone was observed once. The gene calls are TRBV13 and TRBJ2-2; 8 positions agree with TRBD1. V gave up 6 bases and J gave up 5 bases; unmatched junction bases: 5. Germline CDR1 reads PRHDT; CDR2 reads FYEKMQ (reference sequence). CDR3 length: 14 residues. Written as DNA, the CDR3 is TGTGCCAGCAGATCAGGGGGCCCAACCGGGGAGCTGTTTTTT. This sequence encodes CASRSGGPTGELFF.

This sequence joins TRBV7-9 and TRBJ2-1; TRBD1 matches 9 bases. Trimming cost V 2 bases and J 2 bases; bases outside gene matches: 4. This CDR3 is built from 16 residues. Germline values: CDR1 SEHNR, CDR2 FQNEAQ (reference sequence). Written as DNA, the CDR3 is TGTGCCAGCAGCTTAAATACAGGGGGCGCCTACAATGAGCAGTTCTTC. Encoded protein: CASSLNTGGAYNEQFF.

V and J are TRBV14 and TRBJ2-7, with TRBD1 matching over 8 bases. The CDR3 has 15 amino acids. Looked up from germline, CDR1 is SGHDN and CDR2 is FVKESK. The V segment lost 1 base and the J segment 4 bases; nucleotides outside the gene matches: 6. The CDR3 loop is CASSQGAGGWYEQYF. CDR3 nucleotide sequence: TGTGCCAGCAGCCAAGGCGCAGGGGGCTGGTACGAGCAGTACTTC.

The chain links TRBV7-9 to TRBJ2-5; D is perhaps TRBD2 (6 bases). This CDR3 has 18 residues. Looked up from germline, CDR1 is SEHNR and CDR2 is FQNEAQ (reference sequence). V was pared by 5 bases and J by 11 bases, with 33 bases between. As DNA, the CDR3 is TGTGCCAGCAGCCCGCGGGAAGCCCAGGACGGGAATCTACGGGAGCAGTACTTC. Amino acids: CASSPREAQDGNLREQYF. The variable domain in full, completed from reference TRBV7-9 and TRBJ2-5, reads DTGVSQNPRHKITKRGQNVTFRCDPISEHNRLYWYRQTLGQGPEFLTYFQNEAQLEKSRLLSDRFSAERPKGSFSTLEIQRTEQGDSAMYLCASSPREAQDGNLREQYFGPGTRLLVL.

V usage is TRBV9 and J usage is TRBJ2-2, with D maybe TRBD1 (5 bases). Germline values: CDR1 SGDLS, CDR2 YYNGEE. CDR3 size: 16 residues. V dropped 1 base and J dropped 4 bases, with 14 bases sitting between them. CDR3 residues: CASSVPSRGGTGELFF. CDR3 coding DNA: TGTGCCAGCAGCGTACCTTCTAGGGGCGGCACCGGGGAGCTGTTTTTT.